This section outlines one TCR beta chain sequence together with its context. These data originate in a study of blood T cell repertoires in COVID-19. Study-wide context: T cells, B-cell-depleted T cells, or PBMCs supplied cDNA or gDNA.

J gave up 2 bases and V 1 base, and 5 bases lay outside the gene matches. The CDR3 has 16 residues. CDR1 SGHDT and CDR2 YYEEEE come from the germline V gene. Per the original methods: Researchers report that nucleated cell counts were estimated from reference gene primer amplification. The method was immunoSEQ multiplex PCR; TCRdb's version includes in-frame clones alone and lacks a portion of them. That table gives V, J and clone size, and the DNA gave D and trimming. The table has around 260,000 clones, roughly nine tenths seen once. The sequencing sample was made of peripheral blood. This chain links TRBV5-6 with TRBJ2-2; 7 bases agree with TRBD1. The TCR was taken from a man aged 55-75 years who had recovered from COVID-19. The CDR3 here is CASSLRRGGNTGELFF. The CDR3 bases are TGTGCCAGCAGCTTGAGAAGAGGGGGCAACACCGGGGAGCTGTTTTTT.